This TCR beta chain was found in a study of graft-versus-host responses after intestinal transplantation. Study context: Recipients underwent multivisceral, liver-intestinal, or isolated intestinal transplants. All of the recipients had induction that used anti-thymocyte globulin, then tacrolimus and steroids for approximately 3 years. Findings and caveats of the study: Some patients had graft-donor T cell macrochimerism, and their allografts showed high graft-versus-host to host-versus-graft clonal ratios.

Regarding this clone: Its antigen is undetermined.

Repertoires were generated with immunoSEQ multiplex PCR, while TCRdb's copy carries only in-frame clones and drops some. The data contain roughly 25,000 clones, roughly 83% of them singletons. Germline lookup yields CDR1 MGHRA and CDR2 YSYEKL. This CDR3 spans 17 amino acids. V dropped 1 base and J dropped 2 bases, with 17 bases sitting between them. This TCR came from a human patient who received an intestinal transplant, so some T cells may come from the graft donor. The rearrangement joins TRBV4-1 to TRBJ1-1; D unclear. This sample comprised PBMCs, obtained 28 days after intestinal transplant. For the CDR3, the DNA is TGCGCCAGCAGCCAAGGCTCGTGGTGGCATTATAACACTGAAGCTTTCTTT. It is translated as CASSQGSWWHYNTEAFF.